These T cell receptor beta chains were read from a single sample in a study of T cells in Graves' hyperthyroidism and ophthalmopathy. TCRdb independently ran MiXCR on the multiplex PCR reads; one entry per CDR3 protein. The repertoire has about 580,000 distinct CDR3 sequences, over 11% of them found once; the top ten carry under 7%. Sequenced: blood. Receptor source: a woman aged 25 to 39 with Graves' hyperthyroidism that later progressed to Graves' ophthalmopathy. CDR3s include the opening cysteine and the closing phenylalanine or tryptophan. A D gene is named only where the DNA matches it firmly.

D,V,J,CDR3
.,TRBV7-8,TRBJ2-3,CASSSNTLGNTDTQYF
.,TRBV5-1,TRBJ2-5,CASSPGARETQYF
TRBD2,TRBV12-3/TRBV12-4,TRBJ2-3,CASSPLGAGSTDTQYF
.,TRBV11-3,TRBJ2-1,CASSLLNNEQFF
TRBD1,TRBV28,TRBJ2-4,CASSFFWTGPSPHLAKNIQYF
.,TRBV27,TRBJ1-3,CATRTSGNTIYF
TRBD2,TRBV6-1,TRBJ2-1,CASSVAGVSSYNEQFF
.,TRBV27,TRBJ2-1,CASSLAGISEQFF
.,TRBV5-4,TRBJ1-6,CASSLGTGRDSPLHF
TRBD2,TRBV10-3,TRBJ2-2,CAISDREGTTGELFF
TRBD1,TRBV7-9,TRBJ1-1,CASTIDRGEAFF
TRBD1,TRBV9,TRBJ2-1,CASSVWGQGYYNEQFF
.,TRBV20-1,TRBJ1-4,CSARPGLQLFF
.,TRBV20-1,TRBJ1-1,CSASIVNTEAFF
.,TRBV4-2,TRBJ2-2,CASSQEGPSAKNTGELFF
.,TRBV5-6,TRBJ2-1,CASSWGGVGEQFF
.,TRBV14,TRBJ2-4,CASSQVDWADIQYF
.,TRBV7-9,TRBJ1-5,CASSPGNGNQPQHF
TRBD2,TRBV20-1,TRBJ2-7,CSARVAGADEQYF
TRBD1,TRBV10-3,TRBJ1-2,CAISTGQGGSHGYTF
TRBD1,TRBV9,TRBJ1-3,CASSDTGDSSGNTIYF
.,TRBV12-3/TRBV12-4,TRBJ2-1,CASSSDLYNEQFF
.,TRBV27,TRBJ2-2,CASSLEGAVAGELFF